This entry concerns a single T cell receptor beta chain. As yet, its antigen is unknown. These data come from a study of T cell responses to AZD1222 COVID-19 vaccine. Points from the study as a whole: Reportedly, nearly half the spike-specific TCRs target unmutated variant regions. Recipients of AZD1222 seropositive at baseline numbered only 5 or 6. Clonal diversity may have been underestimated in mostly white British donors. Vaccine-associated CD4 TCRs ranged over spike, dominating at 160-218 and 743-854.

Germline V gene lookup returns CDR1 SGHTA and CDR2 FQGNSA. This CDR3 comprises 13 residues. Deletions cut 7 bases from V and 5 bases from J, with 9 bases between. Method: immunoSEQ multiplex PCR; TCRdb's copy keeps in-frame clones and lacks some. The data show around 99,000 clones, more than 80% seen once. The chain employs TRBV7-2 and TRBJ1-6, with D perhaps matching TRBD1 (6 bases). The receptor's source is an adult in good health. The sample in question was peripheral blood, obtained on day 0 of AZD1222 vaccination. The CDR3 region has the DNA TGTGCCAGCATTGGACAGAATAATTCACCCCTCCACTTT. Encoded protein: CASIGQNNSPLHF.